These 29 T cell receptor beta chains share one sample of origin, sequenced in a study of T-cell memory formation after mild COVID-19. TCRdb reprocessed the 5' RACE reads via MiXCR and lists one record per CDR3 protein. The repertoire holds more than 85,000 distinct CDR3 sequences, roughly 10% seen once, with about 40% in the top ten. Sequencing was done on a sample of PBMCs or a T cell subset sorted from them (not recorded which). Source of these receptors: a man between 18 and 29 years old who had mild COVID-19 (a few samples of this study predate the infection). Cell type and time point are not known.

The CDR3 reads CASSFDGGTFSGNTIYF. CDR3 nucleotides: TGCGCCAGCAGCTTTGATGGTGGAACCTTCTCTGGAAACACCATATATTTT. The chain employs TRBV5-1 and TRBJ1-3; D is ambiguous. The CDR3 is 17 residues long. CDR1 is SGHRS, CDR2 YFSETQ, per germline. Trimming stripped 2 bases from V and 0 bases from J, with 15 bases between.

This sequence joins TRBV29-1 and TRBJ1-1, with D unclear. Germline-derived CDR1 and CDR2 are SQVTM and ANQGSEA. The V end was cut by 5 bases, the J end by 5 bases, with 12 bases between. CDR3 size: 12 residues. Written as DNA, the CDR3 is TGCAGCGTTCGATTCAGTGGGACTGAAGCTTTCTTT. Translating gives CSVRFSGTEAFF.

This clonotype was seen a handful of times. The chain is built from TRBV7-9 and TRBJ2-7; D might be TRBD1 (6 bases). Trimming removed 5 bases at V and 0 bases at J, with 17 bases between. This CDR3 is 16 amino acids long. Per the germline V gene, CDR1 is SEHNR and CDR2 is FQNEAQ (reference sequence). CDR3 nucleotide sequence: TGTGCCAGCAGCGGGCCCGGGACACCGAGCTCCTACGAGCAGTACTTC. This sequence encodes CASSGPGTPSSYEQYF.

This clonotype was counted a few times. CDR3 coding DNA: TGTGCCAGCAGCTTGGCCCGCCTAGCGGGGGGGCGGCAAGAGACCCAGTACTTC. The encoded protein is CASSLARLAGGRQETQYF. The chain combines TRBV5-5 with TRBJ2-5; 12 bases match TRBD2. Losses at the gene ends were 0 bases for V and 2 bases for J; bases not matched to a gene: 8. This CDR3 contains 18 residues. The germline V gene encodes CDR1 SGHKS and CDR2 YYEKEE (reference sequence).

The chain employs TRBV4-3 and TRBJ2-5, with TRBD1 identical over 8 bases. Germline assignment: CDR1 LGHNA and CDR2 YSLEER. V lost 0 bases to trimming and J lost 5 bases; unmatched junction nucleotides: 5. CDR3 length: 15 amino acids. CDR3 region: CASSQDAGGWETQYF. Here the CDR3 DNA reads TGCGCCAGCAGCCAAGACGCAGGGGGCTGGGAGACCCAGTACTTC.

The chain combines TRBV4-1 with TRBJ1-1; D remains unclear. Germline V CDR1 and CDR2: MGHRA, YSYEKL. This CDR3 spans 15 amino acids. V lost 0 bases and J lost 2, with 10 bases in between. The chain's CDR3 is CASSQDQRVNTEAFF. The CDR3 DNA sequence: TGCGCCAGCAGCCAAGATCAGCGGGTTAACACTGAAGCTTTCTTT.

This clonotype was observed a few times. The chain employs TRBV4-1 and TRBJ2-5; possibly TRBD2 for D (5 bases). The germline V gene has CDR1 MGHRA and CDR2 YSYEKL. The CDR3 loop spans 15 amino acids. Between the trimmed V and J ends, which lost 3 bases and 5 bases, there was a span of 16 bases. CDR3 amino acids: CASSHLLAGSETQYF. DNA for the CDR3: TGCGCCAGCAGCCATCTTCTCGCGGGTTCGGAGACCCAGTACTTC.

J is TRBJ2-7 and V is TRBV12-3 or TRBV12-4; D not certain. The CDR3 runs to 15 residues. The germline V and J ends were trimmed by 1 base and 5 bases, with 15 bases remaining between them. As DNA, the CDR3 is TGTGCCAGCAGTTTAGGACCGGTAGAGAGCCACGAGCAGTACTTC. Its translation: CASSLGPVESHEQYF.

The rearrangement joins TRBV3-1 to TRBJ2-5, with 15 bases identical to TRBD2. The trim removed 1 base at V and 5 bases at J, leaving 5 bases unmatched. The CDR3 spans 17 residues. Germline-derived CDR1 and CDR2 are LGHDT and YNNKEL (reference sequence). The CDR3 sequence is CASSQGGTSGGLETQYF. The CDR3 DNA follows: TGTGCCAGCAGCCAAGGCGGGACTAGCGGGGGGTTGGAGACCCAGTACTTC.

The chain is built from TRBV7-9 and TRBJ2-7, with D perhaps matching TRBD2 (5 bases). Germline V lookup: CDR1 SEHNR, CDR2 FQNEAQ (reference sequence). The length of the CDR3 is 14 residues. The V gene lost 2 bases and the J gene lost 0 bases, with 8 bases spanning the gap. The CDR3 loop is CASSLTGSSYEQYF. CDR3 bases: TGTGCCAGCAGCTTAACGGGGAGCTCCTACGAGCAGTACTTC.

This clonotype was detected only a few times. The genes are TRBV20-1 and TRBJ2-5; D perhaps matches TRBD2 (5 bases). Trimming removed 1 base from V and 2 bases from J, with 14 bases in between. The CDR3 length is 15 residues. CDR1 is DFQATT, CDR2 SNEGSKA, per germline (reference sequence). The chain's CDR3 is CSARGFEGRQETQYF. The CDR3 DNA reads TGCAGTGCTAGAGGTTTTGAGGGCCGTCAAGAGACCCAGTACTTC.

This clonotype showed up just a few times. The rearrangement links TRBV6-5 to TRBJ2-3; D remains unclear. The V gene's germline CDR1 is MNHEY and CDR2 SVGAGI. The CDR3 contains 14 residues. Trimming left V 2 bases short and J 0 bases short, with 6 bases between. The chain's CDR3 is CASSYEASTDTQYF. For the CDR3, the DNA is TGTGCCAGCAGTTACGAGGCAAGCACAGATACGCAGTATTTT.

This clonotype appeared a single time. This sequence may be a read error, since a much larger clone differs from it by one base. The chain uses TRBV14 and TRBJ2-7, with a possible D match to TRBD1 (5 bases). The germline CDR1 and CDR2 sequences are SGHDN and FVKESK. CDR3 length equals 12 residues. Trimming stripped 1 base from V and 5 bases from J, with 6 bases between. CDR3 coding DNA: TGTGCCAGCAGCCAAGTCAGGGACGAGCAGTACTTC. It yields the protein CASSQVRDEQYF. The whole variable domain, filled in from reference TRBV14 and TRBJ2-7, reads EAGVTQFPSHSVIEKGQTVTLRCDPISGHDNLYWYRRVMGKEIKFLLHFVKESKQDESGMPNNRFLAERTGGTYSTLKVQPAELEDSGVYFCASSQVRDEQYFGPGTRLTVT.

This clonotype was seen a single time. This may stem from a read error, because a much larger clone lies one nucleotide away. This chain links TRBV7-8 with TRBJ2-7; D unresolved. Germline lookup yields CDR1 SGHVS and CDR2 FQNEAQ. The CDR3 extends over 14 amino acids. This chain's CDR3 is CDSSSDPGWYEQYF. CDR3 nucleotides: TGTGACAGCAGCTCGGATCCGGGTTGGTACGAGCAGTACTTC.

This clonotype was seen only a few times. V and J are TRBV30 and TRBJ1-1; D unclear. Germline lookup yields CDR1 GTSNPN and CDR2 SVGIG (reference sequence). Deletions cut 4 bases from V and 0 bases from J, with 12 bases between. CDR3 size: 14 residues. The CDR3 sequence: CAWNWGRVNTEAFF. Written as DNA, the CDR3 is TGTGCCTGGAACTGGGGTCGGGTGAACACTGAAGCTTTCTTT. Variable domain in full (rest from reference TRBV30 and TRBJ1-1): SQTIHQWPATLVQPVGSPLSLECTVEGTSNPNLYWYRQAAGRGLQLLFYSVGIGQISSEVPQNLSASRPQDRQFILSSKKLLLSDSGFYLCAWNWGRVNTEAFFGQGTRLTVV.

Many counts were recorded for this clonotype. CDR3 sequence reads: CAWSLAGRDEQYF. In DNA, the CDR3 is TGTGCCTGGTCTCTAGCCGGGCGGGACGAGCAGTACTTC. The chain employs TRBV30 and TRBJ2-7, with D maybe TRBD2 (5 bases). Germline V gives CDR1 GTSNPN, CDR2 SVGIG (reference sequence). V dropped 5 bases and J dropped 5 bases, with 16 bases sitting between them. The CDR3 consists of 13 residues.

This clonotype has just a few counts. V gene TRBV3-2 combines with J gene TRBJ2-5; the D segment call TRBD1 is taken from the table without a DNA check. TRBV3-2 is marked as a pseudogene. This CDR3 has 15 amino acids. The CDR3 spells CASSPAKGQQETQYF. CDR3 in DNA: TGTGCCAGCAGCCCAGCGAAGGGACAGCAAGAGACCCAGTACTTC.

The rearrangement uses TRBV6-2 or TRBV6-3 and TRBJ1-5; D uncertain. The germline CDR1 and CDR2 sequences are MNHEY and SVGEGT. V lost 2 bases and J lost 7, with 12 bases in between. CDR3 length: 14 amino acids. The CDR3 DNA is TGTGCCAGCAGTTACCCCGGACTCGGGCAGCCCCAGCATTTT. Amino acids: CASSYPGLGQPQHF.

This clonotype was observed at least ten times. V gene TRBV7-9 combines with J gene TRBJ2-1; TRBD1 matches 10 bases. Germline-derived CDR1 and CDR2 are SEHNR and FQNEAQ (reference sequence). The CDR3 is 15 residues long. V dropped 6 bases and J dropped 5; count of bases not matched to a gene: 7. CDR3 residues: CASSWTGGTNNEQFF. As DNA, the CDR3 is TGTGCCAGCAGTTGGACAGGGGGTACCAACAATGAGCAGTTCTTC.

This clonotype was seen at least ten times. The J gene is TRBJ2-5, the V gene TRBV11-2, with D uncertain. The V gene's germline CDR1 is SGHAT and CDR2 FQNNGV. This CDR3 has 13 residues. V was trimmed by 0 bases and J by 5 bases, leaving 7 bases between them. Here the CDR3 DNA reads TGTGCCAGCAGCTTAGAGTCATGGGAGACCCAGTACTTC. Encoded protein: CASSLESWETQYF. The full variable domain, rest sourced from reference TRBV11-2 and TRBJ2-5, is EAGVAQSPRYKIIEKRQSVAFWCNPISGHATLYWYQQILGQGPKLLIQFQNNGVVDDSQLPKDRFSAERLKGVDSTLKIQPAKLEDSAVYLCASSLESWETQYFGPGTRLLVL.

V and J are TRBV4-3 and TRBJ1-1; D perhaps matches TRBD1 (5 bases). This CDR3 has 16 residues. Germline V lookup: CDR1 LGHNA, CDR2 YSLEER. V lost 0 bases and J lost 7, with 18 bases in between. CDR3 bases: TGCGCCAGCAGCCAAGATCTTTTAGGGAGGACAAGTGAAGCTTTCTTT. It codes for CASSQDLLGRTSEAFF.

In its sample, this clonotype was seen many times. The chain links TRBV12-3 or TRBV12-4 to TRBJ2-5, with D uncertain. CDR3 length equals 14 residues. Trimming pared 6 bases from V and 5 bases from J, leaving 16 bases between. The CDR3 nucleotides read TGTGCCAGCAGCCCCGAGGTGGACGAGGAGACCCAGTACTTC. Its translation is CASSPEVDEETQYF.

The chain uses TRBV4-3 and TRBJ2-1, with D unclear. CDR1 is LGHNA, CDR2 YSLEER, per germline. The CDR3 extends over 17 amino acids. Deletions cut 0 bases from V and 8 bases from J, with 20 bases between. CDR3 sequence: CASSQDRRLSHWDEQFF. The CDR3, as DNA: TGCGCCAGCAGCCAAGATCGAAGGCTTTCCCATTGGGATGAGCAGTTCTTC.

The genes are TRBV7-8 and TRBJ1-5; a possible D gene is TRBD1 (6 bases). There are 17 residues in the CDR3. Germline CDR1 is SGHVS and CDR2 is FQNEAQ. V dropped 8 bases and J dropped 9 bases, with 29 bases sitting between them. As DNA, the CDR3 is TGTGCCAGCGGGGAAGGGGGGGGCTCCCTATTTCTCGCGCCCCAGCATTTT. It yields the protein CASGEGGGSLFLAPQHF.

The chain combines TRBV2 with TRBJ2-2; 7 bases agree with TRBD2. V dropped 6 bases and J dropped 4; count of bases not matched to a gene: 5. The CDR3 is made up of 14 amino acids. Germline V lookup: CDR1 SNHLY, CDR2 FYNNEI. The CDR3 region is CASRGGSGTGELFF. CDR3 DNA sequence: TGTGCCAGCAGGGGGGGGAGCGGCACCGGGGAGCTGTTTTTT.

This clonotype was seen only a few times. The J gene is TRBJ2-5, the V gene TRBV7-9, with 10 positions matching TRBD1. The CDR3 has 14 residues. Germline lookup yields CDR1 SEHNR and CDR2 FQNEAQ (reference sequence). The V segment lost 4 bases and the J segment 5 bases; nucleotides outside the gene matches: 4. Here the CDR3 DNA reads TGTGCCAGCAGCTCTGGGACAGGGGTGGAGACCCAGTACTTC. This sequence encodes CASSSGTGVETQYF.

The sample holds a few counts of this clonotype. This chain uses TRBV12-3 or TRBV12-4 with TRBJ2-1; D is undetermined. CDR3 length equals 15 residues. V dropped 6 bases and J dropped 0 bases, with 12 bases sitting between them. The CDR3 is CASSQRTDSYNEQFF. The CDR3 DNA reads as TGTGCCAGCAGCCAGAGGACGGACTCCTACAATGAGCAGTTCTTC.

V is TRBV12-3 or TRBV12-4 and J is TRBJ2-5; 8 positions agree with TRBD2. Trimming cost V 2 bases and J 5 bases; bases outside gene matches: 4. The CDR3 runs 14 residues. The DNA of the CDR3 is TGTGCCAGCAGTTTATCGGGGGGGCCTGAGACCCAGTACTTC. Translated: CASSLSGGPETQYF.

This CDR3 is CSVVFINNEQFF. In DNA form, the CDR3 reads TGCAGCGTTGTATTCATAAACAATGAGCAGTTCTTC. The chain combines TRBV29-1 with TRBJ2-1; D gene ambiguous. There are 12 residues in the CDR3. The germline V gene encodes CDR1 SQVTM and CDR2 ANQGSEA. V lost 4 bases to trimming and J lost 5 bases, with 9 bases between them.